One sample yielded the 15 T cell receptor beta chains listed below, sequenced in a study of Ad26.COV2.S vaccination and SARS-CoV-2 variants. Stated treatment: over 15 received Ad26.COV2.S at low or high dose, single or two shots; 5 received placebo; per-sample allocation not given. After the first vaccine or placebo injection, samples were drawn on day 63. Sequencing used immunoSEQ multiplex PCR; TCRdb keeps in-frame clones, though not all of them. This sample yields about 350,000 clones, of which about 88% are seen a single time; approximately 12% belongs to the top ten. Sequences were derived from peripheral blood, sampled in a trial of Ad26.COV2.S vaccine versus placebo. All receptors derive from a person aged 18-65 years who received the Ad26.COV2.S COVID-19 vaccine or a placebo.

The J gene is TRBJ2-5, the V gene TRBV5-1; D is undetermined. Trimming took 1 base from V and 1 from J, leaving 8 bases between them. The CDR3 spans 14 residues. The germline gives CDR1 SGHRS, CDR2 YFSETQ. The CDR3 region is CASSLSASQETQYF. The CDR3 coding sequence is TGCGCCAGCAGCTTGTCAGCCTCCCAAGAGACCCAGTACTTC. Supplemented by reference TRBV5-1 and TRBJ2-5, the full variable domain reads KAGVTQTPRYLIKTRGQQVTLSCSPISGHRSVSWYQQTPGQGLQFLFEYFSETQRNKGNFPGRFSGRQFSNSRSEMNVSTLELGDSALYLCASSLSASQETQYFGPGTRLLVL.

This sequence joins TRBV27 and TRBJ2-3, with TRBD2 identical over 13 bases. Per the germline V gene, CDR1 is MNHEY and CDR2 is SMNVEV (reference sequence). The CDR3 runs to 19 residues. The V and J ends lost 6 bases and 7 bases, in that order; junction bases with no gene match: 19. CDR3 region: CASRLRTLLLAGGSYTQYF. The CDR3 bases are TGTGCCAGCAGACTTCGGACTCTCCTACTAGCGGGAGGGTCATATACGCAGTATTTT.

This clone was counted a single time. The chain recombines TRBV5-4 with TRBJ2-5, with 8 bases fitting TRBD1. The CDR3 runs 14 residues. With 4 bases clipped from V and 1 base from J, the junction kept 3 bases outside the gene matches. Germline-derived CDR1 and CDR2 are SGHNT and YYREEE (reference sequence). CDR3 protein: CASSPDRGQETQYF. In nucleotides, the CDR3 is TGTGCCAGCAGCCCTGACAGGGGCCAAGAGACCCAGTACTTC.

The chain couples TRBV4-3 to TRBJ1-2; maybe TRBD1 (5 bases). Trimming cost V 1 base and J 6 bases, with 18 bases left between them. The CDR3 length is 16 residues. Germline V CDR1 and CDR2: LGHNA, YSLEER. CDR3 nucleotide sequence: TGCGCCAGCAGCCAAGTCTTATCGTCAGGGTCAGATGGCTACACCTTC. Translation gives CASSQVLSSGSDGYTF.

The chain employs TRBV3-1 (or the pseudogene TRBV3-2) and TRBJ2-1; 7 bases are shared with TRBD2. The V segment lost 1 base and the J segment 5 bases; nucleotides outside the gene matches: 8. The CDR3 is 16 amino acids. Germline-derived CDR1 and CDR2 are LGHDT and YNNKEL (reference sequence). The CDR3 DNA is TGTGCCAGCAGCCAAGGCGGCGGGAGCTTACACAATGAGCAGTTCTTC. Encoded protein: CASSQGGGSLHNEQFF.

The chain carries TRBV2 and TRBJ1-4; D is perhaps TRBD1 (6 bases). The CDR3 contains 14 residues. V lost 8 bases and J lost 4, with 14 bases in between. Per germline, CDR1 SNHLY and CDR2 FYNNEI. This CDR3 is CASVQGWSNEKLFF. CDR3 in DNA: TGTGCCAGCGTACAGGGCTGGAGTAATGAAAAACTGTTTTTT.

The chain has TRBV29-1 and TRBJ2-3, with 13 bases identical to TRBD2. With 2 bases clipped from V and 5 bases from J, the junction kept 10 bases outside the gene matches. The CDR3 has 17 residues. The V gene's germline CDR1 is SQVTM and CDR2 ANQGSEA. DNA for the CDR3: TGCAGCGTTGAACTTTGGGCACTAGCGGGGGGGCAAGATACGCAGTATTTT. Translating it yields CSVELWALAGGQDTQYF.

In DNA form, the CDR3 reads TGCGCCAGCAGCCTGTCTGGTACAGGGGGCACTGAAGCTTTCTTT. This translates into CASSLSGTGGTEAFF. This chain joins TRBV4-1 and TRBJ1-1, with TRBD1 matching over 8 bases. This CDR3 is 15 amino acids long. The J segment lost 4 bases and the V segment lost 4 bases, leaving 8 bases of the junction unmatched. CDR1 MGHRA and CDR2 YSYEKL come from the germline V gene.

The chain employs TRBV27 and TRBJ2-1; tentatively, D is TRBD2 (6 bases). The CDR3 sequence is 15 residues long. From germline, CDR1 is MNHEY and CDR2 SMNVEV (reference sequence). Deletions cut 6 bases from V and 3 bases from J, with 15 bases between. The CDR3 nucleotides read TGTGCCAGCAGCTATGGGGGAGGTAGCTACAATGAGCAGTTCTTC. This encodes CASSYGGGSYNEQFF.

The table lists this clone with a few counts. The chain recombines TRBV3-1 (or the pseudogene TRBV3-2) with TRBJ1-1; D uncertain. Germline V gene lookup returns CDR1 LGHDT and CDR2 YNNKEL (reference sequence). This CDR3 is 15 amino acids long. V shed 5 bases and J shed 4 bases, with 17 bases lying between them. The CDR3 DNA is TGTGCCAGCAGCTCTTTTTTGGGGAGAGGCACTGAAGCTTTCTTT. Protein product: CASSSFLGRGTEAFF.

The CDR3: CASSRREGAIYKSQAFF. In nucleotides, the CDR3 is TGTGCCAGCTCACGGAGGGAGGGGGCGATATATAAGTCTCAAGCTTTCTTT. The chain is built from TRBV18 and TRBJ1-1; 7 nucleotides line up with TRBD1. Germline CDR1 is KGHSH and CDR2 is LQKENI. The junction had 20 bases not matched to a gene; V was cut back by 4 bases and J by 9 bases. The CDR3 consists of 17 residues.

This clone was found a few times. The chain links TRBV2 to TRBJ2-1; no definite D call. Trimming took 5 bases from V and 10 from J, leaving 9 bases between them. From germline, CDR1 is SNHLY and CDR2 FYNNEI. CDR3 length: 11 amino acids. The CDR3 DNA follows: TGTGCCAGCAGTTCCACCAGGGAGCAGTTCTTC. Translated, it gives CASSSTREQFF.

The chain couples TRBV4-1 to TRBJ1-2, with D hard to call. The CDR3 length is 15 residues. V shed 0 bases and J shed 1 base, with 9 bases lying between them. The germline gives CDR1 MGHRA, CDR2 YSYEKL. The CDR3 sequence is CASSQDAQVNYGYTF. The CDR3 DNA reads TGCGCCAGCAGCCAAGATGCTCAGGTTAACTATGGCTACACCTTC.

The V call is TRBV19, the J call TRBJ2-3; 8 bases align to TRBD1. The length of the CDR3 is 16 residues. J was trimmed by 1 base and V by 5 bases; bases with no gene match: 8. Germline assignment: CDR1 LNHDA and CDR2 SQIVND (reference sequence). The CDR3 sequence: CASSLRTGLRTDTQYF. The CDR3 DNA reads TGTGCCAGTAGTCTGCGGACAGGGTTGCGCACAGATACGCAGTATTTT.

This chain joins TRBV19 and TRBJ1-2, with TRBD1 identical over 7 bases. The trim removed 7 bases at V and 5 bases at J, leaving 10 bases unmatched. The germline CDR1 and CDR2 sequences are LNHDA and SQIVND (reference sequence). CDR3 length equals 14 residues. CDR3 nucleotide sequence: TGTGCCAGTACCATCACGGGACAGAGTTATGGCTACACCTTC. Translation gives CASTITGQSYGYTF.